A selection of T cell receptor beta chains follows, all from one sample in a study of T cell responses to AZD1222 COVID-19 vaccine. Profiled with immunoSEQ multiplex PCR; TCRdb holds only in-frame clones, not every one. The table includes some 130,000 clones, around 85% detected once. The specimen comprised peripheral blood, sampled on day 0 of AZD1222 vaccination. The receptor set was obtained from an adult in good health. Each CDR3 is given with its conserved first and last residue. Each record gives: V gene, clone size, J gene, D gene, CDR3 protein, CDR3 DNA. The D gene is left open where the match is weak. Expanded clones are given a class, and other clones once, few, many or no size at all.

>TRBV28|NA|TRBJ1-3|NA
CASSRHRAGNTIYF
TGTGCCAGCAGTCGACACCGGGCTGGAAACACCATATATTTT
>TRBV28|NA|TRBJ1-1|NA
CASSLLDGEAFF
TGTGCCAGCAGTTTATTGGACGGCGAAGCTTTCTTT
>TRBV2|NA|TRBJ2-7|TRBD2
CASSGAGRDEQYF
TGTGCCAGCAGTGGGGCAGGGAGGGACGAGCAGTACTTC
>TRBV18|few|TRBJ2-7|TRBD1
CASSPPGGAMREQYF
TGTGCCAGCTCCCCCCCAGGGGGCGCAATGAGAGAGCAGTACTTC
>TRBV5-6|few|TRBJ2-7|NA
CASSLGQVIYEQYF
TGTGCCAGCAGCTTGGGACAGGTAATCTACGAGCAGTACTTC
>TRBV5-1|NA|TRBJ1-4|NA
CASSPRAGPSTNEKLFF
TGCGCCAGCAGCCCCCGGGCAGGGCCTTCAACTAATGAAAAACTGTTTTTT
>TRBV5-1|NA|TRBJ1-2|NA
CASSLGLGFYGYTF
TGCGCCAGCAGCTTGGGGTTGGGGTTTTATGGCTACACCTTC
>TRBV7-9|NA|TRBJ1-6|NA
CASSLSGKNSPLHF
TGTGCCAGCAGCTTATCGGGGAAAAATTCACCCCTCCACTTT
>TRBV7-9|NA|TRBJ2-1|TRBD2
CASSLSGTSYNEQFF
TGTGCCAGCAGCCTTAGCGGGACCTCCTACAATGAGCAGTTCTTC
>TRBV6-2/TRBV6-3|NA|TRBJ1-1|TRBD1
CASSHGQGGTEAFF
TGTGCCAGCAGCCACGGACAGGGGGGGACTGAAGCTTTCTTT
>TRBV28|NA|TRBJ1-6|NA
CASSLAGYNSPLHF
TGTGCCAGCAGTTTAGCAGGTTATAATTCACCCCTCCACTTT
>TRBV10-2|NA|TRBJ2-3|TRBD1
CASSERQGETTQYF
TGCGCCAGCAGTGAGAGACAGGGTGAGACAACGCAGTATTTT
>TRBV21-1|NA|TRBJ2-1|NA
CASSNGRVAGSWNEQFF
TGTGCCAGCAGCAATGGCCGGGTGGCGGGATCGTGGAATGAGCAGTTCTTC
>TRBV6-2/TRBV6-3|once|TRBJ2-2|NA
CASSRPAGELFF
TGTGCCAGCAGTCGCCCGGCCGGGGAGCTGTTTTTT
>TRBV28|NA|TRBJ1-1|NA
CASSSGQYDTEAFF
TGTGCCAGCAGTTCCGGACAGTACGACACTGAAGCTTTCTTT
>TRBV3-1/TRBV3-2|NA|TRBJ2-1|NA
CASSSSGTDNEQFF
TGTGCCAGCAGCTCCAGTGGGACGGACAATGAGCAGTTCTTC
>TRBV28|NA|TRBJ2-1|NA
CASRDREQFF
TGTGCCAGCAGGGATAGGGAGCAGTTCTTC
>TRBV19|NA|TRBJ1-2|TRBD1
CASSTSTGGGYGYTF
TGTGCCAGTAGTACCTCGACAGGGGGAGGCTATGGCTACACCTTC
>TRBV11-2|NA|TRBJ1-1|NA
CASSLERRVKAFF
TGTGCCAGCAGCTTAGAGCGCAGGGTCAAAGCTTTCTTT
>TRBV12-5|NA|TRBJ2-1|NA
CASGFMGQGFSYNEQFF
TGTGCTAGTGGTTTTATGGGGCAGGGATTCTCCTACAATGAGCAGTTCTTC
>TRBV28|NA|TRBJ1-5|NA
CASSFDQPQHF
TGTGCCAGCAGTTTTGATCAGCCCCAGCATTTT
>TRBV19|NA|TRBJ2-1|NA
CASRGRGEQFF
TGTGCCAGTAGGGGAAGGGGTGAGCAGTTCTTC
>TRBV5-1|once|TRBJ1-1|NA
CASNKGGVDAEAFF
TGCGCCAGCAATAAGGGAGGGGTAGACGCTGAAGCTTTCTTT
>TRBV19|NA|TRBJ1-5|NA
CASSLIQGGQPQHF
TGTGCCAGTAGCCTAATTCAGGGTGGACAGCCCCAGCATTTT
>TRBV5-4|NA|TRBJ2-7|TRBD1
CASSLGDRTYEQYF
TGTGCCAGCAGCTTGGGGGACAGGACCTACGAGCAGTACTTC
>TRBV5-1|NA|TRBJ2-7|TRBD1
CASSKDRVNEQYF
TGCGCCAGCAGCAAGGACAGGGTTAACGAGCAGTACTTC
>TRBV2|NA|TRBJ1-1|TRBD1
CASRPQGAMNTEAFF
TGTGCCAGCAGACCGCAGGGGGCCATGAACACTGAAGCTTTCTTT
>TRBV6-6|few|TRBJ1-2|NA
CASSSSSNGYTF
TGTGCCAGCAGTTCCTCCTCGAATGGCTACACCTTC